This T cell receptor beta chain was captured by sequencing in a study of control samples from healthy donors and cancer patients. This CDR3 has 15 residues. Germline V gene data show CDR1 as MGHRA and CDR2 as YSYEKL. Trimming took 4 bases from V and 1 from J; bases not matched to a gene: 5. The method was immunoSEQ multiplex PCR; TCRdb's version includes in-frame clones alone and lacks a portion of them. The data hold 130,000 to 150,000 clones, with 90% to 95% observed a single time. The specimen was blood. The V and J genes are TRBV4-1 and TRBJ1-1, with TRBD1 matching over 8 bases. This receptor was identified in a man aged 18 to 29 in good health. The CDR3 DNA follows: TGCGCCAGCAGCCTTGGACAGGGTAAGAACACTGAAGCTTTCTTT. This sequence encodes CASSLGQGKNTEAFF.